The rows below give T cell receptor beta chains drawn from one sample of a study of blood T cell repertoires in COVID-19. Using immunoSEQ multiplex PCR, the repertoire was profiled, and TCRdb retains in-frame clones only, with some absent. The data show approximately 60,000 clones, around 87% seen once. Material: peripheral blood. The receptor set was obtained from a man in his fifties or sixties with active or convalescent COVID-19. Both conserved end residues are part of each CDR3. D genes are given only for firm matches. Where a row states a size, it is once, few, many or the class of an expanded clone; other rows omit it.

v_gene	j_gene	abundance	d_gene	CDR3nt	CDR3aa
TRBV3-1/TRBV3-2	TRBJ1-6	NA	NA	TGTGCCAGCAGCCAAACGGGGAATTCACCCCTCCACTTT	CASSQTGNSPLHF
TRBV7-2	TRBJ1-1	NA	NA	TGTGCCAGCAGCTTAGGACTCCAGAACACTGAAGCTTTCTTT	CASSLGLQNTEAFF
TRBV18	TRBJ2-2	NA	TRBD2	TGTGCCAGCTCACCGGGACTAGATCGTCGCGGGGAGCTGTTTTTT	CASSPGLDRRGELFF
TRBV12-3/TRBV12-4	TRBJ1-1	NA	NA	TGTGCCAGCAGTTTAGGACGGGACACTGAAGCTTTCTTT	CASSLGRDTEAFF
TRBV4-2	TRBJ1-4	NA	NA	TGTGCCAGCAGCCATAATCCGGAAACAGGCAATGAAAAACTGTTTTTT	CASSHNPETGNEKLFF
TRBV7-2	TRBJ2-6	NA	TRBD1	TGTGCCAGCAGCCCGGGACAGCCCCGCCGGGCCAACGTCCTGACTTTC	CASSPGQPRRANVLTF
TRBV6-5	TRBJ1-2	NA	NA	TGTGCCAGCAGTTACTCTTCAGGGGACTATGGCTACACCTTC	CASSYSSGDYGYTF
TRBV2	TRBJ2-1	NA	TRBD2	TGTGCCAGCAGTGATGGGCGGGGGGGCTCCTACAATGAGCAGTTCTTC	CASSDGRGGSYNEQFF
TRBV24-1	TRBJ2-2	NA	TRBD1	TGTGCCACCAGTGACCCCGACAGGGGAGACACCGGGGAGCTGTTTTTT	CATSDPDRGDTGELFF
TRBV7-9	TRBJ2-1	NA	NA	TGTGCCAGCAGCCCCTTCAGGGAATACAATGAGCAGTTCTTC	CASSPFREYNEQFF
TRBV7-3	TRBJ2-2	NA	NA	TGTGCCAGCAGCTTAGGTACAGCGAACACCGGGGAGCTGTTTTTT	CASSLGTANTGELFF
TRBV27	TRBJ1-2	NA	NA	TGTGCCAGCAGTTTAGGCCCTCGGGGGGACGGCTACACCTTC	CASSLGPRGDGYTF
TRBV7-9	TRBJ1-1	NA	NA	TGTGCCAGCAGCCGATGGGACGGAGGGAGCACTGAAGCTTTCTTT	CASSRWDGGSTEAFF
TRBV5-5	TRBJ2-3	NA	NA	TGTGCCAGCAGCTCACGGGGGACAGATACGCAGTATTTT	CASSSRGTDTQYF
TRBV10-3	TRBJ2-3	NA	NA	TGTGCCATCGGGCGGGGTGCGGCAGATACGCAGTATTTT	CAIGRGAADTQYF
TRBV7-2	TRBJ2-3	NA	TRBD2	TGTGCCAGCAGCCCTCGGACTAGCGGGGGGACGTTCACAGATACGCAGTATTTT	CASSPRTSGGTFTDTQYF
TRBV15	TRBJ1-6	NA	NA	TGTGCCACCAGCAGAGATGCCTCGGGGTACTCACCCCTCCACTTT	CATSRDASGYSPLHF
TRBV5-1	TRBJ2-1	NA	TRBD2	TGCGCCAGCAGCAGGACTAGCGGGAGTAATGAGCAGTTCTTC	CASSRTSGSNEQFF
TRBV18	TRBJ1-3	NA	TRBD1	TGTGCCAGCTCACCAAGCCGCACAGGGGAATCTGGAAACACCATATATTTT	CASSPSRTGESGNTIYF
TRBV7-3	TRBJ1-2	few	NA	TGTGCCAGCAGCGCGCCAAAGGGGTATGGCTACACCTTC	CASSAPKGYGYTF
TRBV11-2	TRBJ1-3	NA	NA	TGTGCCAGCAGCTTAGCCCCGACAGTCTCTGGAAACACCATATATTTT	CASSLAPTVSGNTIYF
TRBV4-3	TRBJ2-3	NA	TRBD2	TGCGCCAGCAGCCAAGTGGGAGCGGGGGGGGCAGATACGCAGTATTTT	CASSQVGAGGADTQYF
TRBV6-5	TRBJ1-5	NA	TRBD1	TGTGCCAGCAGACCTCCGGGACAGGGAAATCAGCCCCAGCATTTT	CASRPPGQGNQPQHF